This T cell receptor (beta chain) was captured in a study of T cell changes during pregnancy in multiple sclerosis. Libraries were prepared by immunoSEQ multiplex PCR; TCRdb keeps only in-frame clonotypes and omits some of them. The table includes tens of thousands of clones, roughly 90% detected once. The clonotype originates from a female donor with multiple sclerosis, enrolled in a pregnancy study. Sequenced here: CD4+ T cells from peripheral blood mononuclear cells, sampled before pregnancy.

CDR3 in DNA: TGTGCCAGTAGTATCTTATCAGGGTCTTCTGAAGCTTTCTTT. This sequence encodes CASSILSGSSEAFF. The chain carries TRBV19 and TRBJ1-1; a possible D gene is TRBD1 (5 bases). V was pared by 3 bases and J by 6 bases, with 14 bases between. The germline V gene has CDR1 LNHDA and CDR2 SQIVND (reference sequence). The CDR3 totals 14 residues.